The 8 T cell receptor beta chains below were found in one sample sequenced in a study of blood T cell repertoires in COVID-19. The protocol was immunoSEQ multiplex PCR, while the TCRdb copy is restricted to in-frame clones and leaves out a portion. The sample lists around 99,000 clones, roughly 88% occurring once. The sample taken for sequencing was peripheral blood. The receptors shown here come from a woman older than 75 with active or convalescent COVID-19.

The chain joins TRBV5-4 to TRBJ2-7; 12 bases are shared with TRBD2. The CDR3 is 15 residues long. In germline, CDR1 is SGHNT, CDR2 YYREEE (reference sequence). V was clipped by 5 bases and J by 2 bases; unmatched bases: 5. The CDR3 here is CASSPGLAGTYEQYF. The DNA for the CDR3 is TGTGCCAGCAGTCCCGGACTAGCGGGGACCTACGAGCAGTACTTC.

The chain links TRBV5-5 to TRBJ2-3; 13 positions match TRBD2. The V segment lost 0 bases and the J segment 2 bases; nucleotides outside the gene matches: 3. There are 17 residues in the CDR3. Looked up from germline, CDR1 is SGHKS and CDR2 is YYEKEE (reference sequence). CDR3 loop: CASSLVGTSGATDTQYF. The CDR3 DNA sequence: TGTGCCAGCAGCTTGGTTGGGACTAGCGGGGCCACAGATACGCAGTATTTT.

Only a few counts were recorded for this clone. The chain couples TRBV7-2 to TRBJ1-3; D might be TRBD1 (6 bases). V lost 0 bases and J 4 bases, leaving 10 bases between the germline ends. Germline CDR1 and CDR2: SGHTA and FQGNSA. This CDR3 comprises 15 residues. The CDR3 nucleotides are TGTGCCAGCAGCTTAGCGTCAGGGGCCGGAAACACCATATATTTT. It codes for CASSLASGAGNTIYF.

This clone was recorded once. J is TRBJ2-1 and V is TRBV5-1; possibly TRBD1 for D (6 bases). Between the trimmed V and J ends, which lost 1 base and 8 bases, there was a span of 10 bases. The CDR3 contains 13 residues. Germline loops: CDR1 SGHRS, CDR2 YFSETQ. The CDR3 here is CASSLQGIDEQFF. In nucleotides, the CDR3 is TGCGCCAGCAGCTTGCAGGGGATTGATGAGCAGTTCTTC.

Concerning this clone: The junction does not match germline at one end; this may be a read error. This chain connects TRBV19 to TRBJ2-2; D is unclear. The CDR3 is made up of 14 amino acids. The germline CDR1 and CDR2 sequences are LNHDA and SQIVND (reference sequence). The CDR3 reads CASSVTRNAGELFF. Here the CDR3 DNA reads TGTGCCAGTAGTGTGACGAGGAACGCCGGGGAGCTGTTTTTT. The full variable domain, in which reference TRBV19 and TRBJ2-2 provide the parts outside the CDR3, is DGGITQSPKYLFRKEGQNVTLSCEQNLNHDAMYWYRQDPGQGLRLIYYSQIVNDFQKGDIAEGYSVSREKKESFPLTVTSAQKNPTAFYLCASSVTRNAGELFFGEGSRLTVL.

The V and J genes are TRBV10-3 and TRBJ1-5, with TRBD1 identical over 7 bases. This CDR3 has 15 amino acids. Germline V CDR1 and CDR2: ENHRY, SYGVKD. With V trimmed by 4 bases and J by 0 bases, 3 bases remained unmatched. The chain's CDR3 is CAISARTGSNQPQHF. DNA for the CDR3: TGTGCCATCAGTGCCAGGACAGGTAGCAATCAGCCCCAGCATTTT.

The chain recombines TRBV28 with TRBJ2-1, with unresolved D. The germline V gene encodes CDR1 MDHEN and CDR2 SYDVKM. This CDR3 comprises 14 residues. With 5 bases removed from V and 4 bases from J, the gap between germline ends came to 12 bases. Here the CDR3 reads CASSRVANYNEQFF. The CDR3 DNA reads TGTGCCAGCAGTCGAGTCGCCAATTACAATGAGCAGTTCTTC.

V gene TRBV28 combines with J gene TRBJ1-2; 8 bases align to TRBD1. The V segment lost 3 bases and the J segment 5 bases; nucleotides outside the gene matches: 5. The CDR3 is made up of 14 amino acids. Germline CDR1 is MDHEN and CDR2 is SYDVKM. CDR3 sequence: CASSLARGLYGYTF. The CDR3 DNA is TGTGCCAGCAGTTTGGCCAGGGGGCTTTATGGCTACACCTTC.